A selection of T cell receptor beta chains follows, all from one sample in a study of cytomegalovirus exposure and HLA in healthy donors. Measured with immunoSEQ multiplex PCR; TCRdb has only the in-frame clones, and not every one. The sample records fewer than 150,000 clones, 80% being singletons. The source material was PBMCs. These receptors originate from a middle-aged man in good health and CMV-seropositive. CDR3s include the opening cysteine and the closing phenylalanine or tryptophan. Each record gives: clone size, J gene, D gene, V gene, CDR3 protein, CDR3 DNA. A D gene is named only where the DNA matches it firmly. A row's size may be missing; if present it is once, few, many or a size class.

- | TRBJ2-7 | - | TRBV20-1 | CSPCAEQYF | TGCAGCCCTTGCGCCGAGCAGTACTTC
- | TRBJ2-1 | - | TRBV6-6 | CASSYSKEAARNEQFF | TGTGCCAGCAGTTACTCTAAAGAAGCGGCGCGAAATGAGCAGTTCTTC
- | TRBJ1-6 | TRBD1 | TRBV27 | CASSTRGHGNSPLHF | TGTGCCAGCAGTACCAGGGGGCATGGTAATTCACCCCTCCACTTT
- | TRBJ2-1 | TRBD2 | TRBV5-4 | CASNLAGSYNEQFF | TGTGCCAGCAACCTAGCGGGCTCCTACAATGAGCAGTTCTTC
- | TRBJ1-1 | - | TRBV7-2 | CASSLERVGGNTEAFF | TGTGCCAGCAGCCTAGAGAGGGTAGGTGGGAACACTGAAGCTTTCTTT
- | TRBJ1-3 | TRBD1 | TRBV6-1 | CASSLQGYGNTIYF | TGTGCCAGCAGTCTACAGGGGTATGGAAACACCATATATTTT
once | TRBJ2-2 | - | TRBV6-5 | CASSLRQGGELFF | TGTGCCAGCAGTTTAAGGCAGGGCGGGGAGCTGTTTTTT
few | TRBJ1-2 | - | TRBV6-6 | CASTGRAQGYTF | TGTGCCAGCACCGGGCGGGCGCAGGGCTACACCTTC
- | TRBJ1-2 | - | TRBV10-2 | CASSFGGADGYTF | TGCGCCAGCAGTTTCGGGGGGGCTGATGGCTACACCTTC
- | TRBJ2-7 | - | TRBV6-6 | CASSLLGGRSYEQYF | TGTGCCAGCAGCCTCCTGGGGGGACGGTCCTACGAGCAGTACTTC
- | TRBJ2-1 | - | TRBV7-7 | CASSRDRNNEQFF | TGTGCTAGCAGCCGAGACAGAAACAATGAGCAGTTCTTC
- | TRBJ1-2 | - | TRBV6-1 | CASSTSTCTF | TGTGCCAGCAGCACTTCCACGTGTACCTTC
- | TRBJ1-4 | - | TRBV6-5 | CASSYSGTTNEKLFF | TGTGCCAGCAGTTATTCCGGTACAACTAATGAAAAACTGTTTTTT
once | TRBJ2-3 | - | TRBV7-2 | CASSPPRSGIRTDTQYF | TGTGCCAGCAGCCCACCGCGGTCCGGGATCCGCACAGATACGCAGTATTTT
- | TRBJ2-2 | TRBD1 | TRBV5-4 | CASNPKIFRDRRNTGELFF | TGTGCCAGCAACCCTAAAATCTTCCGGGACAGAAGAAACACCGGGGAGCTGTTTTTT
- | TRBJ2-1 | TRBD1 | TRBV27 | CASSELKTGNPNEQFF | TGTGCCAGCAGCGAATTAAAGACAGGGAACCCGAATGAGCAGTTCTTC
- | TRBJ2-1 | - | TRBV27 | CASSWGGAVNNEQFF | TGTGCCAGCAGTTGGGGCGGGGCAGTTAACAATGAGCAGTTCTTC
- | TRBJ1-1 | TRBD1 | TRBV11-2 | CASSFRPGQGVTEAFF | TGTGCCAGCAGCTTCCGGCCGGGACAGGGGGTCACTGAAGCTTTCTTT
- | TRBJ2-1 | - | TRBV5-6 | CASSYRGAGYNEQFF | TGTGCCAGCAGCTATCGGGGGGCTGGCTACAATGAGCAGTTCTTC
- | TRBJ2-3 | TRBD1 | TRBV6-7 | CASSYSIGTDTDTQYF | TGTGCCAGCAGTTACTCGATAGGGACAGACACAGATACGCAGTATTTT
- | TRBJ1-6 | - | TRBV6-6 | CATRVGDYNSPLHF | TGTGCCACCAGGGTAGGAGACTATAATTCACCCCTCCACTTT
- | TRBJ1-2 | TRBD1 | TRBV30 | CAWSVAGTGGYGYTF | TGTGCCTGGAGTGTTGCCGGGACAGGGGGCTATGGCTACACCTTC
- | TRBJ1-2 | - | TRBV5-1 | CASSLDRTLGGYTF | TGCGCCAGCAGCTTGGACAGGACGCTGGGGGGCTACACCTTC
few | TRBJ2-1 | - | TRBV7-2 | CASSSYGQYNEQFF | TGTGCCAGCAGCTCCTATGGACAGTACAATGAGCAGTTCTTC
- | TRBJ1-2 | TRBD1 | TRBV5-1 | CASSIQGQILYGYTF | TGCGCCAGCAGCATACAGGGGCAGATCCTCTATGGCTACACCTTC
- | TRBJ2-1 | TRBD2 | TRBV5-1 | CASSFEGGKVNEQFF | TGCGCCAGCAGCTTCGAGGGAGGGAAAGTCAATGAGCAGTTCTTC
- | TRBJ1-1 | - | TRBV7-8 | CASSRGTGSYTEAFF | TGTGCCAGCAGCCGCGGCACAGGGAGTTACACTGAAGCTTTCTTT
- | TRBJ2-7 | TRBD1 | TRBV2 | CASRPGQAYEQYF | TGTGCCAGCAGGCCGGGACAGGCCTACGAGCAGTACTTC
- | TRBJ2-3 | TRBD2 | TRBV30 | CAWSVLRASGRLTDTQYF | TGTGCCTGGAGTGTACTGCGGGCTAGCGGGAGGCTCACAGATACGCAGTATTTT
- | TRBJ2-6 | - | TRBV5-1 | CASSGQTSGANVLTF | TGCGCCAGCAGTGGGCAAACCTCTGGGGCCAACGTCCTGACTTTC
- | TRBJ2-7 | TRBD2 | TRBV29-1 | CSALGLALRGKYEQYF | TGCAGCGCCTTGGGACTAGCGTTAAGGGGAAAGTACGAGCAGTACTTC
- | TRBJ2-5 | TRBD2 | TRBV6-5 | CASRSGGRETQYF | TGTGCCAGCAGATCGGGGGGGCGGGAGACCCAGTACTTC
- | TRBJ2-5 | - | TRBV10-3 | CAIRPDIEETQYF | TGTGCCATCAGACCGGACATCGAAGAGACCCAGTACTTC
- | TRBJ1-5 | TRBD1 | TRBV30 | CAWGQGLLSNQPQHF | TGTGCCTGGGGACAGGGTTTACTTAGCAATCAGCCCCAGCATTTT
- | TRBJ1-4 | - | TRBV6-6 | CASSFPRGGTNEKLFF | TGTGCCAGCAGTTTCCCACGGGGGGGAACTAATGAAAAACTGTTTTTT
- | TRBJ2-3 | TRBD1 | TRBV7-9 | CATGTGTDTQYF | TGTGCAACCGGGACAGGCACAGATACGCAGTATTTT
- | TRBJ1-2 | TRBD1 | TRBV27 | CASSLTGGADGYTF | TGTGCCAGCAGTTTAACAGGGGGCGCAGATGGCTACACCTTC
- | TRBJ2-7 | TRBD2 | TRBV13 | CASSRGRLYEQYF | TGTGCCAGCAGTCGCGGGAGGTTGTACGAGCAGTACTTC
- | TRBJ2-5 | - | TRBV18 | CASSPGRTQGTQYF | TGTGCCAGCTCACCAGGCAGGACCCAGGGGACCCAGTACTTC
- | TRBJ2-3 | - | TRBV18 | CASSPPRGNGYF | TGTGCCAGCTCACCACCGAGGGGGAACGGGTATTTT
- | TRBJ1-1 | TRBD1 | TRBV5-8 | CASSRLSTGGAAFF | TGTGCCAGCAGCCGACTCTCTACAGGGGGCGCAGCTTTCTTT
- | TRBJ1-5 | TRBD1 | TRBV19 | CASSIEGQRDNQPQHF | TGTGCCAGTAGTATAGAGGGACAGAGGGACAATCAGCCCCAGCATTTT
- | TRBJ2-1 | TRBD1 | TRBV7-3 | CASSARGRALREEQFF | TGTGCCAGCAGCGCCAGGGGGCGGGCCCTACGGGAGGAGCAGTTCTTC
- | TRBJ2-1 | TRBD2 | TRBV27 | CASSLLSGGGNEQFF | TGTGCCAGCAGTTTACTTAGCGGGGGGGGGAATGAGCAGTTCTTC
- | TRBJ2-3 | TRBD2 | TRBV5-4 | CASSSGLAGPLDTQYF | TGTGCCAGCAGCTCGGGACTAGCGGGACCGTTAGATACGCAGTATTTT
- | TRBJ2-1 | - | TRBV4-1 | CASSQDKNGGPYNEQFF | TGCGCCAGCAGCCAAGATAAAAACGGCGGCCCCTACAATGAGCAGTTCTTC
few | TRBJ2-7 | - | TRBV6-6 | CASSSGHYEQYF | TGTGCCAGCAGTTCGGGACACTACGAGCAGTACTTC
- | TRBJ2-5 | TRBD1 | TRBV10-3 | CAISVGTGVRETQYF | TGTGCCATCAGTGTTGGGACAGGGGTTAGAGAGACCCAGTACTTC
- | TRBJ2-7 | TRBD1 | TRBV2 | CASTLRTGGYYEQYF | TGTGCCAGCACCTTAAGGACAGGTGGATACTACGAGCAGTACTTC
- | TRBJ2-3 | - | TRBV5-4 | CASSQIGGPSPDTQYF | TGTGCCAGCAGCCAGATAGGGGGACCTTCCCCAGATACGCAGTATTTT
- | TRBJ1-2 | TRBD1 | TRBV6-5 | CATRGGQVYGYTF | TGTGCCACCAGGGGGGGACAGGTCTATGGCTACACCTTC
- | TRBJ1-2 | TRBD1 | TRBV7-9 | CASSLGQGIKDYGYTF | TGTGCCAGCAGCTTGGGACAGGGGATCAAGGACTATGGCTACACCTTC
few | TRBJ2-7 | TRBD1 | TRBV11-2 | CASSFSTGINYEQYF | TGTGCCAGCAGCTTTTCGACAGGGATAAACTACGAGCAGTACTTC
- | TRBJ2-4 | TRBD1 | TRBV25-1 | CASSWGQGAGNIQYF | TGTGCCAGCAGTTGGGGACAGGGGGCGGGAAACATTCAGTACTTC